The entry that follows covers one T cell receptor (beta chain) sequence. Its antigen is as yet unknown. This record comes from a study of identifying expanded T cells in peripheral blood. The length of the CDR3 is 12 residues. V lost 5 bases and J lost 1, with 2 bases in between. Germline-derived CDR1 and CDR2 are SEHNR and FQNEAQ (reference sequence). The protocol was immunoSEQ multiplex PCR, while the TCRdb copy is restricted to in-frame clones and leaves out a portion. The sample records 58,000 or so clones, around 86% being singletons. Study results and limitations: Over around two and four weeks, about 15 and 19 clones changed, versus around 1.2 between replicates.

The clonotype comes from a person between 18 and 70 years old in good health. The chain uses TRBV7-9 and TRBJ1-4; D remains unclear. Sequencing used blood. As DNA, the CDR3 is TGTGCCAGCAGCCAAACTAATGAAAAACTGTTTTTT. Amino acids: CASSQTNEKLFF.